Below are 26 T cell receptor beta chains sequenced from a single sample in a study of OX40 agonist ivuxolimab in advanced cancers. Here immunoSEQ multiplex PCR was the method, and the copy in TCRdb shows in-frame clones only, minus some. The table includes about 24,000 clones, 60% to 85% detected once. The specimen was CD4+ or CD8+ T cells sorted from blood, collected in a trial of the OX40 agonist ivuxolimab. Receptors were obtained from an adult with an advanced solid tumor such as melanoma, head and neck, liver or kidney cancer.

J is TRBJ2-7 and V is TRBV7-9, with 7 bases identical to TRBD2. Germline values: CDR1 SEHNR, CDR2 FQNEAQ (reference sequence). With 5 bases clipped from V and 4 bases from J, the junction kept 5 bases outside the gene matches. The CDR3 has 13 amino acids. The CDR3 DNA reads TGTGCCAGCAGCCCCAGGGAGGGGTACGAGCAGTACTTC. Residues: CASSPREGYEQYF.

The chain is built from TRBV11-2 and TRBJ2-6, with 9 positions matching TRBD2. Trimming took 6 bases from V and 4 from J; bases not matched to a gene: 16. The CDR3 length is 19 residues. Germline loops: CDR1 SGHAT, CDR2 FQNNGV. The CDR3 nucleotides are TGTGCCAGCAGTTCCTCTAGCGGGGAAGGAACGGGAGGGGCCAACGTCCTGACTTTC. This encodes CASSSSSGEGTGGANVLTF.

This clone turned up a few times. The chain recombines TRBV10-3 with TRBJ2-2, with 7 nucleotides matching TRBD2. CDR3 length: 18 residues. The ends lost 3 bases at V and 0 bases at J; junction bases unmatched: 10. The germline gives CDR1 ENHRY, CDR2 SYGVKD. CDR3 sequence (DNA): TGTGCCATCAGTGATCTGCGGGGGAACGGCGCGAACACCGGGGAGCTGTTTTTT. Residues: CAISDLRGNGANTGELFF.

V is TRBV4-3 and J is TRBJ2-7; D is unresolved. The V gene's germline CDR1 is LGHNA and CDR2 YSLEER. This CDR3 spans 15 amino acids. V was pared by 1 base and J by 3 bases, with 13 bases between. CDR3 in DNA: TGCGCCAGCAGCCAAGTCTTCCGGGTCAGCTACGAGCAGTACTTC. It encodes CASSQVFRVSYEQYF.

This clone was picked up a small number of times. The chain combines TRBV10-3 with TRBJ2-5; the match to TRBD2 covers 11 bases. J lost 7 bases, V lost 9 bases, and 10 bases had no gene match. The CDR3 runs to 14 residues. CDR1 ENHRY and CDR2 SYGVKD come from the germline V gene. The CDR3 nucleotides are TGTGCCATTTCTAGCGGGGGGACCTCAGGGACCCAGTACTTC. This sequence encodes CAISSGGTSGTQYF.

This chain joins TRBV4-2 and TRBJ2-1; D call uncertain. V lost 5 bases and J lost 3, with 5 bases in between. Germline CDR1 reads LGHNA; CDR2 reads YNFKEQ. This CDR3 spans 12 amino acids. CDR3 in DNA: TGTGCCAGCAGCGGCAACTACAATGAGCAGTTCTTC. Amino acid sequence: CASSGNYNEQFF.

The CDR3 bases are TGTGCCAGCAGCAAAGGGGCGGGACAGGAATGTAATGAGCAGTTCTTC. Its translation is CASSKGAGQECNEQFF. V and J are TRBV21-1 and TRBJ2-1; TRBD1, the D gene given by the table, was not confirmed from the DNA. TRBV21-1 is a pseudogene. CDR3 length equals 16 residues.

The chain carries TRBV5-1 and TRBJ1-1; no firm D call. CDR3 length: 16 amino acids. V dropped 1 base and J dropped 4 bases, with 17 bases sitting between them. CDR1 and CDR2 from the germline V gene are SGHRS and YFSETQ. The CDR3 nucleotides are TGCGCCAGCAGCTTGAATAATCGGGGTATTGGCACTGAAGCTTTCTTT. Translation gives CASSLNNRGIGTEAFF.

The CDR3 protein is CASSFAGGDTEAFF. The CDR3 DNA reads TGCGCCAGCAGCTTCGCAGGGGGAGACACTGAAGCTTTCTTT. The genes are TRBV5-1 and TRBJ1-1; 7 bases align to TRBD1. Losses at the gene ends were 2 bases for V and 3 bases for J; bases not matched to a gene: 4. The V gene's germline CDR1 is SGHRS and CDR2 YFSETQ. This CDR3 is built from 14 residues.

The gene calls are TRBV6-5 and TRBJ1-1, with 8 nucleotides matching TRBD1. The CDR3 is 14 residues long. V lost 5 bases and J lost 6; bases outside the gene matches: 8. The germline V gene encodes CDR1 MNHEY and CDR2 SVGAGI. CDR3 coding DNA: TGTGCCAGCAGTCCCGAGGACAGGGTCGCTGAAGCTTTCTTT. Encoded protein: CASSPEDRVAEAFF.

The chain uses TRBV10-3 and TRBJ1-1; tentative D call: TRBD1 (5 bases). The CDR3 is 14 amino acids. The ends were cut back, 8 bases at V and 3 bases at J, with 16 bases in the middle. Per the germline V gene, CDR1 is ENHRY and CDR2 is SYGVKD. The DNA of the CDR3 is TGTGCCATCGGAGGGGAAACGGGAGACACTGAAGCTTTCTTT. Translating gives CAIGGETGDTEAFF.

Comments on this clone: The junction differs from germline at one of its ends, possibly a read error. The chain links TRBV29-1 to TRBJ2-7, with D maybe TRBD1 (5 bases). The CDR3 extends over 11 amino acids. Germline loops: CDR1 SQVTM, CDR2 ANQGSEA. CDR3 DNA sequence: TGCAGCGTTCAAGACAGCCACGAGCAGTACTTC. Its protein product is CSVQDSHEQYF.

The J gene is TRBJ1-1, the V gene TRBV30, with a possible D match to TRBD1 (5 bases). V lost 0 bases and J lost 1, with 15 bases in between. CDR1 is GTSNPN and CDR2 is SVGIG in the germline V gene (reference sequence). The CDR3 is 16 residues long. DNA of the CDR3: TGTGCCTGGAGTGTACCAATAGGGGACCAGAACACTGAAGCTTTCTTT. Protein: CAWSVPIGDQNTEAFF.

This chain uses TRBV7-8 with TRBJ2-7; tentative D call: TRBD1 (5 bases). The CDR3 runs 14 residues. In germline, CDR1 is SGHVS, CDR2 FQNEAQ. Trimming took off 5 bases at V and 0 bases at J, with 11 bases between the two ends. CDR3 sequence: CASSAYQGSYEQYF. In DNA form, the CDR3 reads TGTGCCAGCAGCGCGTATCAGGGCTCCTACGAGCAGTACTTC. The whole variable domain, filled in from reference TRBV7-8 and TRBJ2-7, reads GAGVSQSPRYKVAKRGQDVALRCDPISGHVSLFWYQQALGQGPEFLTYFQNEAQLDKSGLPSDRFFAERPEGSVSTLKIQRTQQEDSAVYLCASSAYQGSYEQYFGPGTRLTVT.

The gene calls are TRBV7-6 and TRBJ2-7; no definite D call. Germline V CDR1 and CDR2: SGHVS, FNYEAQ. V was trimmed by 1 base and J by 0 bases, leaving 7 bases between them. The CDR3 sequence is 14 residues long. In nucleotides, the CDR3 is TGTGCCAGCAGCTTAGACGGTCACTCCTACGAGCAGTACTTC. It yields the protein CASSLDGHSYEQYF.

The chain links TRBV18 to TRBJ1-1; 7 bases are shared with TRBD1. The CDR3 length is 15 residues. With V trimmed by 2 bases and J by 2 bases, 5 bases remained unmatched. CDR1 is KGHSH and CDR2 is LQKENI in the germline V gene. CDR3: CASSPTGQVNTEAFF. DNA for the CDR3: TGTGCCAGCTCACCAACCGGACAGGTCAACACTGAAGCTTTCTTT.

The chain recombines TRBV7-8 with TRBJ2-7; 7 nucleotides align to TRBD1. The V and J ends lost 1 base and 2 bases, in that order; junction bases with no gene match: 5. The CDR3 runs 15 residues. From germline, CDR1 is SGHVS and CDR2 FQNEAQ. The CDR3, as DNA: TGTGCCAGCAGCTTAGTACCAGGGACAGCCTACGAGCAGTACTTC. It codes for CASSLVPGTAYEQYF.

This clone is a singleton in its sample. This chain connects TRBV6-6 to TRBJ2-3, with D hard to call. The CDR3 runs 13 residues. The V end lost 7 bases, the J end lost 4 bases, and 12 bases lay between the germline ends. Germline V lookup: CDR1 MNHNY, CDR2 SVGAGI (reference sequence). The CDR3 here is CASKRAAADTQYF. Here the CDR3 DNA reads TGTGCCAGCAAAAGGGCAGCCGCAGATACGCAGTATTTT.

V and J are TRBV6-5 and TRBJ1-2, with a possible D match to TRBD1 (5 bases). This CDR3 contains 15 residues. Per the germline V gene, CDR1 is MNHEY and CDR2 is SVGAGI. With 2 bases removed from V and 7 bases from J, the gap between germline ends came to 17 bases. This CDR3 is CASSYDLGVPGGYTF. CDR3 sequence (DNA): TGTGCCAGCAGTTACGACCTGGGGGTCCCGGGTGGCTACACCTTC.

The gene calls are TRBV27 and TRBJ2-7; TRBD1 matches 7 bases. Germline V gives CDR1 MNHEY, CDR2 SMNVEV (reference sequence). V lost 5 bases to trimming and J lost 6 bases; unmatched junction nucleotides: 4. There are 12 residues in the CDR3. The CDR3 DNA sequence: TGTGCCAGCAGTAGGACAGGAAGCGAGCAGTACTTC. Protein: CASSRTGSEQYF.

The genes are TRBV5-1 and TRBJ2-3; no reliable D call. Trimming took 0 bases from V and 2 from J, leaving 7 bases between them. The CDR3 is made up of 14 amino acids. The germline gives CDR1 SGHRS, CDR2 YFSETQ. CDR3 residues: CASSLEHLTDTQYF. Written as DNA, the CDR3 is TGCGCCAGCAGCTTGGAACACCTCACAGATACGCAGTATTTT.

V and J are TRBV18 and TRBJ1-1; D is ambiguous. V lost 1 base, J lost 0 bases, and 18 bases lay in between. CDR1 is KGHSH and CDR2 is LQKENI in the germline V gene. This CDR3 contains 18 residues. CDR3: CASSPRDTHWDVNTEAFF. CDR3 nucleotides: TGTGCCAGCTCACCACGGGATACTCACTGGGATGTGAACACTGAAGCTTTCTTT.

V is TRBV5-1 and J is TRBJ1-2; D is uncertain. V lost 7 bases and J lost 4, with 14 bases in between. The CDR3 runs 13 residues. Germline CDR1 is SGHRS and CDR2 is YFSETQ. CDR3 DNA sequence: TGCGCCAGCTACGGACCGTTTGGCTATGGCTACACCTTC. Translation: CASYGPFGYGYTF.

This clone has a single count. The V gene is TRBV14, the J gene TRBJ1-1; D is ambiguous. The CDR3 consists of 15 residues. Trimming stripped 4 bases from V and 0 bases from J, with 12 bases between. Per the germline V gene, CDR1 is SGHDN and CDR2 is FVKESK. CDR3: CASSRDPAVNTEAFF. DNA of the CDR3: TGTGCCAGCAGCCGTGACCCAGCGGTGAACACTGAAGCTTTCTTT.

The V and J genes are TRBV5-1 and TRBJ2-4; D is perhaps TRBD1 (6 bases). There are 14 residues in the CDR3. V lost 4 bases, J lost 1 base, and 9 bases lay in between. The germline V gene has CDR1 SGHRS and CDR2 YFSETQ. The CDR3 DNA reads as TGCGCCAGCAGCCCGCAGGGGGCCAAAAACATTCAGTACTTC. It yields the protein CASSPQGAKNIQYF.

The CDR3 bases are TGTGCCTGGAGTGCAATTGGACAGGGACCCTTGGCCCAGCATTTT. As protein: CAWSAIGQGPLAQHF. The V and J genes are TRBV30 and TRBJ1-5; TRBD1 aligns across 8 bases. The CDR3 extends over 15 amino acids. After removal of 1 base from V and 11 bases from J, the junction contained 13 bases not matched to a gene. CDR1 is GTSNPN and CDR2 is SVGIG in the germline V gene (reference sequence).